Sequencing of this TCR beta chain was carried out in a study of T cell responses to AZD1222 COVID-19 vaccine. Germline V gives CDR1 SGHKS, CDR2 YYEKEE (reference sequence). Losses at the gene ends were 7 bases for V and 5 bases for J; bases not matched to a gene: 8. The CDR3 is made up of 14 amino acids. Study results and limitations: Every sample of the repertoires postdated the peak T cell response. In a largely white British group with more females than males, clonal diversity was possibly underestimated.

Data came from immunoSEQ multiplex PCR; TCRdb stores just in-frame clones and leaves some out. The sample carries 150,000 to 200,000 clones, roughly 92% recorded once. This clone was found once. Its antigen is still unknown. The chain employs TRBV5-5 and TRBJ1-1; TRBD1 aligns across 10 bases. The origin of this receptor is an adult in good health. The sample here was peripheral blood, taken on day 0 of AZD1222 vaccination. The CDR3 spells CASGNRDRGTEAFF. The CDR3 DNA reads as TGTGCCAGCGGCAACCGGGACAGGGGAACTGAAGCTTTCTTT.